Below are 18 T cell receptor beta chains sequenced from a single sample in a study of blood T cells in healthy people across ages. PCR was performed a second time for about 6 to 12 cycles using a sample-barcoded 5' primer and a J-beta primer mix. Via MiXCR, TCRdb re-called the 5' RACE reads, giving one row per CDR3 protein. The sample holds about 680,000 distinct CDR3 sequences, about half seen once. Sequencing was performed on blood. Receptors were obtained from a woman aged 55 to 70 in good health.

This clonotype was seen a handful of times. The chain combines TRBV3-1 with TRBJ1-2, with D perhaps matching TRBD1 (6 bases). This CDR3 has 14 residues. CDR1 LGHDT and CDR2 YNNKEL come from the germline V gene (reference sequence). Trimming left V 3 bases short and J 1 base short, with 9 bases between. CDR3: CASSHTDSNYGYTF. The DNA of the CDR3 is TGTGCCAGCAGCCACACGGACAGTAACTATGGCTACACCTTC.

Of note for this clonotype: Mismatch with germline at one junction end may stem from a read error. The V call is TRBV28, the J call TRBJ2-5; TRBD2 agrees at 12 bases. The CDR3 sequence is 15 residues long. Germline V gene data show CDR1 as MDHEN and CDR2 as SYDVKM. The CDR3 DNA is TGTGCCGGCAGTTTAACTAGCGGGGGGTCCCGGGAGCAGTACTTC. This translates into CAGSLTSGGSREQYF.

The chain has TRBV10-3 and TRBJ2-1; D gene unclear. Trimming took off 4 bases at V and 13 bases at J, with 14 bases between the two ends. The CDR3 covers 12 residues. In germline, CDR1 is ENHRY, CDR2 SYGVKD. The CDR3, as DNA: TGTGCCATCAGTGTTAACGGAGAGACCCAGTTCTTC. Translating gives CAISVNGETQFF.

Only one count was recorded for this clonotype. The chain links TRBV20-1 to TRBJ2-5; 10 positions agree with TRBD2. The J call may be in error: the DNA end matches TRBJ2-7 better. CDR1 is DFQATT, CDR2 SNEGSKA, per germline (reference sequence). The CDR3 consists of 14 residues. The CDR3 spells CSAKRGGASYEQYF. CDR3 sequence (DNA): TGCAGTGCCAAGCGGGGGGGCGCCTCCTACGAGCAGTACTTC.

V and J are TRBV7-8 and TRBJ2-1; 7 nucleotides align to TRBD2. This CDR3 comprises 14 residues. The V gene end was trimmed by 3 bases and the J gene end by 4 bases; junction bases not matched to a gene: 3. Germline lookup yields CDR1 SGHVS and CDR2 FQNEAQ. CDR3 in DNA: TGTGCCAGCAGCTTTACTAGCGTTTACAATGAGCAGTTCTTC. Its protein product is CASSFTSVYNEQFF.

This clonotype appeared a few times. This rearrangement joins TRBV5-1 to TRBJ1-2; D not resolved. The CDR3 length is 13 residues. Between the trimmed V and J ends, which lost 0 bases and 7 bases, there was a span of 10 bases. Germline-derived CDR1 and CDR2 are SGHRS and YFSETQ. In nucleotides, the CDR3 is TGCGCCAGCAGCTTGGACCCGGAGGCTGGCTACACCTTC. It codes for CASSLDPEAGYTF.

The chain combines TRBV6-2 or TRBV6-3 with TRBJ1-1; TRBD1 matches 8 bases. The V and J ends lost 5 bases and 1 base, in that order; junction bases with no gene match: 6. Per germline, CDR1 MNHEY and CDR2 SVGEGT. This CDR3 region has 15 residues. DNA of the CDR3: TGTGCCAGCAGTCTCCGGACAGGGAGGAACACTGAAGCTTTCTTT. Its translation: CASSLRTGRNTEAFF.

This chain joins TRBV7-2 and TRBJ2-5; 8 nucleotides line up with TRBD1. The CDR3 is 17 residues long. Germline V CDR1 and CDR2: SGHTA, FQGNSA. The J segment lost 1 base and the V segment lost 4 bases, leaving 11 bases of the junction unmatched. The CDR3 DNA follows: TGTGCCAGCAGCTGCCACCCCCAGGGGGCTAGCCAAGAGACCCAGTACTTC. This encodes CASSCHPQGASQETQYF.

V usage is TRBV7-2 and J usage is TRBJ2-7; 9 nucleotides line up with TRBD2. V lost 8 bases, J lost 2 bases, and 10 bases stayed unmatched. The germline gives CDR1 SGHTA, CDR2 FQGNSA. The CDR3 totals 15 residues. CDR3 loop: CASRLTASGAYEQYF. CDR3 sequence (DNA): TGTGCCAGCCGTTTAACGGCTAGCGGGGCCTACGAGCAGTACTTC.

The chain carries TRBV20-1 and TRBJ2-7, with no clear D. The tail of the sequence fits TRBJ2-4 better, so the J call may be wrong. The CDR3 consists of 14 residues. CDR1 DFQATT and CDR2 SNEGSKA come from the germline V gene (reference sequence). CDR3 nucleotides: TGCAGTGCTGAGCCGACGGTCGAACGGGACATTCAGTACTTC. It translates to CSAEPTVERDIQYF.

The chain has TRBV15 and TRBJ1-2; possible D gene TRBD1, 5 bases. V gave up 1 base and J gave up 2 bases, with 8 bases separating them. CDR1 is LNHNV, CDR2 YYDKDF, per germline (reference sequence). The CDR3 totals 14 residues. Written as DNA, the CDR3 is TGTGCCACCAGCAGAGGGGACGGGAACTATGGCTACACCTTC. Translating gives CATSRGDGNYGYTF.

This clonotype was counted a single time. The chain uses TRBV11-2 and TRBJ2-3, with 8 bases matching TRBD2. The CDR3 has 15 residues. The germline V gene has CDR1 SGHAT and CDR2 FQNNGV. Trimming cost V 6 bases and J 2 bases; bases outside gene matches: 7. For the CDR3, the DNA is TGTGCCAGCAGAGCCAAAGCGGGAGTCACAGATACGCAGTATTTT. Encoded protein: CASRAKAGVTDTQYF.

The CDR3 nucleotides read TGTGCCAGCAGTTACCTAGCGGGACTCAGCACAGATACGCAGTATTTT. As protein: CASSYLAGLSTDTQYF. The gene calls are TRBV6-5 and TRBJ2-3, with 9 bases matching TRBD2. V shed 2 bases and J 0 bases; nucleotides not matched to a gene: 3. Germline V gives CDR1 MNHEY, CDR2 SVGAGI. The CDR3 totals 16 residues.

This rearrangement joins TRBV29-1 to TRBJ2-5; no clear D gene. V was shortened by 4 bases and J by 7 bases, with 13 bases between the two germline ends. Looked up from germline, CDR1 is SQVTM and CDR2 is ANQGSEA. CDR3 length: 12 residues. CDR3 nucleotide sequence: TGCAGCGTTGCCATGTCGGCTCGGACCCAGTACTTC. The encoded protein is CSVAMSARTQYF.

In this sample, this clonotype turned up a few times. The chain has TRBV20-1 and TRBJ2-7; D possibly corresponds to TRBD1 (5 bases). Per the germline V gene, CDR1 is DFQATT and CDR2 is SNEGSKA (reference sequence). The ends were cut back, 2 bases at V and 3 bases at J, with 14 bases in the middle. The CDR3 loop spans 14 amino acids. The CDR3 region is CSARYADKGYEQYF. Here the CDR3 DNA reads TGCAGTGCTAGATATGCGGACAAGGGCTACGAGCAGTACTTC.

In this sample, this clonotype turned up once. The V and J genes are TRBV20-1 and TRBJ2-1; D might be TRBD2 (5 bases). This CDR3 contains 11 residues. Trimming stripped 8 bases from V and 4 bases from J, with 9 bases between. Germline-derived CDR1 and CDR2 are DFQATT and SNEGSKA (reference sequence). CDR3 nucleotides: TGCAGTTCCCGGGAATACAATGAGCAGTTCTTC. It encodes CSSREYNEQFF.

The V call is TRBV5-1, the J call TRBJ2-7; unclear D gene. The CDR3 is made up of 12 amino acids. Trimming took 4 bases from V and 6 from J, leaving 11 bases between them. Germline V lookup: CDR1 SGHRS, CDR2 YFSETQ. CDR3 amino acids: CASSRDTSEQYF. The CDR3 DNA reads TGCGCCAGCAGCCGCGACACCTCCGAGCAGTACTTC.

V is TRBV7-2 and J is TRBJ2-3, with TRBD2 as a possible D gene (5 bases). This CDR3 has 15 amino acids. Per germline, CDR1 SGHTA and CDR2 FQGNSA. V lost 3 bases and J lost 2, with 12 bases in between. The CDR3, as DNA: TGTGCCAGCAGCTTGAGGGAGCCATCCACAGATACGCAGTATTTT. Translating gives CASSLREPSTDTQYF.